This T cell receptor beta chain was documented in a study of Ad26.COV2.S vaccination and SARS-CoV-2 variants. Study at large: Ad26.COV2.S arm of COV1001 included the donor. Ad26.COV2.S, an intramuscular injection, was given once or twice 56 days apart.

V lost 4 bases and J lost 2; bases outside the gene matches: 3. Germline V gene lookup returns CDR1 MNHEY and CDR2 SVGAGI. The CDR3 has 14 residues. This table comes from immunoSEQ multiplex PCR, and its TCRdb copy is limited to in-frame clones, with some not included. The table shows about half a million clones, with 70% to 90% occurring only once. A note on this clone: Other DNA sequences of this sample code for an identical CDR3.

Treatment indicated: around 19 received Ad26.COV2.S at low or high dose, single or two shots; about 5 received placebo; per-sample allocation not given. Day 63 after the first injection of vaccine or placebo was the sampling time. Sequenced material: peripheral blood, taken in a trial of Ad26.COV2.S vaccine versus placebo. This TCR came from a person aged 18-60 years who received the Ad26.COV2.S COVID-19 vaccine or a placebo. This chain connects TRBV6-5 to TRBJ2-5; 8 nucleotides match TRBD1. CDR3: CASSSRQGQETQYF. The CDR3 nucleotides read TGTGCCAGCAGTTCTCGACAGGGGCAAGAGACCCAGTACTTC.